The clone carrying this T cell receptor (beta chain) was observed a few times. Trimming took off 5 bases at V and 0 bases at J, with 11 bases between the two ends. Germline assignment: CDR1 MNHEY and CDR2 SVGAGI. CDR3 length equals 15 residues. TCRdb called the 5' RACE reads again in MiXCR, with one record for every CDR3 protein. The sample gives roughly 45,000 distinct CDR3 sequences, around 30% of which show up once; roughly 4.1% is in the top ten. This TCR was recovered from a female donor with breast cancer. The chain couples TRBV6-5 to TRBJ1-3; unclear D gene. The sample comprised tumor-infiltrating memory CD4+ T cells sorted from the breast tumor. The subset denotes: memory CD4+ T cells, CD4+CD45RO+CD25-. Here the CDR3 DNA reads TGTGCCAGCAGTCCCCGGGCGTTCTCTGGAAACACCATATATTTT. This translates into CASSPRAFSGNTIYF.